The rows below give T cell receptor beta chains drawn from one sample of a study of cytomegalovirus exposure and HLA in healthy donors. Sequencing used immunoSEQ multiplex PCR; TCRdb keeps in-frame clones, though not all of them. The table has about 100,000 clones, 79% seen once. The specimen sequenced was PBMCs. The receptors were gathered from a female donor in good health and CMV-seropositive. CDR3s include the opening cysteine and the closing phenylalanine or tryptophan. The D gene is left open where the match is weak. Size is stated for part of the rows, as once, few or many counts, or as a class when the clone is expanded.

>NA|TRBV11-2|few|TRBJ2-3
CASSSFPGQGTDTQYF
TGTGCCAGCAGCTCCTTCCCGGGACAAGGCACAGATACGCAGTATTTT
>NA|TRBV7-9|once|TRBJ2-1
CASSLADEQFF
TGTGCCAGCAGCTTAGCCGATGAGCAGTTCTTC
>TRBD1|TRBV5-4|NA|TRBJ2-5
CASAQGTGGQETQYF
TGTGCCAGCGCCCAAGGGACAGGGGGCCAAGAGACCCAGTACTTC
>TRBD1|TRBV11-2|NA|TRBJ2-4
CASNKGQGANIQYF
TGTGCCAGCAACAAGGGACAGGGGGCGAACATTCAGTACTTC
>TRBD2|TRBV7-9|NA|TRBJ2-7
CASSGTSGGSYEQYF
TGTGCCAGCAGCGGGACTAGCGGAGGGTCCTACGAGCAGTACTTC
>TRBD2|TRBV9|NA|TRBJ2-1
CASSAGWGGRPYNEQFF
TGTGCCAGCAGCGCCGGGTGGGGCGGGAGGCCCTACAATGAGCAGTTCTTC
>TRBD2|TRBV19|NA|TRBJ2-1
CASSHWGGSNEQFF
TGTGCCAGTAGTCATTGGGGGGGTTCCAATGAGCAGTTCTTC
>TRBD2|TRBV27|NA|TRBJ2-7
CASSSLAGPAYEQYF
TGTGCCAGCAGTTCCCTAGCGGGACCAGCCTACGAGCAGTACTTC
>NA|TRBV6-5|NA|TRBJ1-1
CASSLRQGREDEAFF
TGTGCCAGCAGTTTGAGGCAGGGAAGGGAGGATGAAGCTTTCTTT
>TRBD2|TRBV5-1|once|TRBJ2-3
CASSLFFPATSPADTQYF
TGCGCCAGCAGCTTGTTTTTCCCGGCGACTAGCCCCGCAGATACGCAGTATTTT
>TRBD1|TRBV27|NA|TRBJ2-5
CASSLLGQGGRETQYF
TGTGCCAGCAGTTTATTGGGACAGGGTGGTAGGGAGACCCAGTACTTC
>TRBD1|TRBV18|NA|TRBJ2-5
CASSPGEGAGKTQYF
TGTGCCAGCTCCCCAGGAGAGGGGGCAGGGAAGACCCAGTACTTC
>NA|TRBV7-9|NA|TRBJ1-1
CSSSSNRALNTEAFF
TGTTCCAGCAGCTCTAACAGGGCCTTGAACACTGAAGCTTTCTTT
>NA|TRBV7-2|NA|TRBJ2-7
CASSLESRGGYEQYF
TGTGCCAGCAGCTTAGAGTCCAGGGGTGGGTACGAGCAGTACTTC
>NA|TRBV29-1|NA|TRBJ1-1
CSVDRGRNTEAFF
TGCAGCGTTGACAGGGGTAGGAACACTGAAGCTTTCTTT
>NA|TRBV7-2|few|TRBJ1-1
CASSPGGYWNTEAFF
TGTGCCAGCAGCCCCGGGGGATACTGGAACACTGAAGCTTTCTTT
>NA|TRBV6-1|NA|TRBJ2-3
CASSEAGLTDTQYF
TGTGCCAGCAGTGAAGCGGGGCTCACAGATACGCAGTATTTT
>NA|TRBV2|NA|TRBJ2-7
CASSRDRGGASYEQYF
TGTGCCAGCAGTCGGGACCGAGGGGGGGCCTCCTACGAGCAGTACTTC
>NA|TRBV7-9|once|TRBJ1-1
CSSRGQNTEAFF
TGTTCCAGCAGGGGACAGAACACTGAAGCTTTCTTT
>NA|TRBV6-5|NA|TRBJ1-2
CASSSRVGADYGYTF
TGTGCCAGCAGTTCCAGGGTAGGGGCCGACTATGGCTACACCTTC
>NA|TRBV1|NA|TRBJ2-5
CTSSRGLAGGPGETQYF
TGCACCAGCAGCCGCGGACTAGCGGGGGGGCCGGGAGAGACCCAGTACTTC
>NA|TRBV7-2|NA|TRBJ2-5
CASSLGGGQETQYF
TGTGCCAGCAGCTTAGGAGGAGGTCAAGAGACCCAGTACTTC
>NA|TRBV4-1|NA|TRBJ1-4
CASSLAVLEKLFF
TGCGCCAGCAGCCTCGCGGTTTTAGAAAAACTGTTTTTT
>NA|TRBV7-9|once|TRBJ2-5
CASSLAGRAIQETQYF
TGTGCCAGCAGCTTAGCGGGCAGGGCTATCCAAGAGACCCAGTACTTC
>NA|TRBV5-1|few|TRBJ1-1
CASSPRENTEAFF
TGCGCCAGCAGCCCCCGGGAGAACACTGAAGCTTTCTTT
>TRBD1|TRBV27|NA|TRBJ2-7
CASTGTGGGEQYF
TGTGCCAGCACGGGGACAGGGGGCGGGGAGCAGTACTTC